Below, 11 T cell receptor beta chains from the same sample are listed, as sequenced in a study of T cell responses to AZD1222 COVID-19 vaccine. This table comes from immunoSEQ multiplex PCR, and its TCRdb copy is limited to in-frame clones, with some not included. Of roughly 150,000 clones listed, about nine tenths are singletons. The sample here was peripheral blood, taken on day 0 of AZD1222 vaccination. The receptors come from an adult in good health.

CDR3 region: CASSSTKNTGELFF. DNA of the CDR3: TGCGCCAGCAGCTCGACGAAGAACACCGGGGAGCTGTTTTTT. The chain couples TRBV5-1 to TRBJ2-2; D is uncertain. In germline, CDR1 is SGHRS, CDR2 YFSETQ. V was shortened by 3 bases and J by 1 base, with 7 bases between the two germline ends. The CDR3 contains 14 residues.

V and J are TRBV4-1 and TRBJ2-2; unclear D gene. CDR1 and CDR2 from the germline V gene are MGHRA and YSYEKL. The CDR3 is 14 amino acids. V was clipped by 1 base and J by 6 bases, with 9 bases between them. The CDR3 loop reads CASSQVDLAGELFF. The CDR3 region has the DNA TGCGCCAGCAGCCAAGTAGACCTAGCCGGGGAGCTGTTTTTT.

This chain links TRBV6-1 with TRBJ2-7; 9 nucleotides align to TRBD1. There are 17 residues in the CDR3. Germline-derived CDR1 and CDR2 are MNHNS and SASEGT. J was trimmed by 2 bases and V by 0 bases; bases with no gene match: 8. In DNA, the CDR3 is TGTGCCAGCAGTGAAGCTTACGGGACAGGGTTCCCCTACGAGCAGTACTTC. Its translation: CASSEAYGTGFPYEQYF.

In DNA form, the CDR3 reads TGTGCCAGCAGCTTAGTGGGCGGCCTAGGCGGGAGTCGCTACGAGCAGTACTTC. It is translated as CASSLVGGLGGSRYEQYF. J is TRBJ2-7 and V is TRBV7-2, with 7 bases identical to TRBD2. Germline V gene sequence: CDR1 SGHTA, CDR2 FQGNSA. J lost 3 bases, V lost 1 base, and 15 bases had no gene match. The CDR3 extends over 18 amino acids. Full variable domain (outside the CDR3, taken from reference TRBV7-2 and TRBJ2-7): GAGVSQSPSNKVTEKGKDVELRCDPISGHTALYWYRQSLGQGLEFLIYFQGNSAPDKSGLPSDRFSAERTGGSVSTLTIQRTQQEDSAVYLCASSLVGGLGGSRYEQYFGPGTRLTVT.

The rearrangement links TRBV2 to TRBJ1-5; a possible D gene is TRBD1 (5 bases). The V end was cut by 3 bases, the J end by 7 bases, with 16 bases between. CDR1 is SNHLY, CDR2 FYNNEI, per germline. The CDR3 is 15 residues long. DNA of the CDR3: TGTGCCAGCAGTGATTCCCGGGGCCGAGAACAGCCCCAGCATTTT. It specifies CASSDSRGREQPQHF.

This chain links TRBV7-8 with TRBJ2-1; D might be TRBD2 (5 bases). The CDR3 spans 11 residues. Trimming removed 3 bases from V and 9 bases from J, with 6 bases in between. Germline-derived CDR1 and CDR2 are SGHVS and FQNEAQ. The chain's CDR3 is CASSLAGEQFF. DNA of the CDR3: TGTGCCAGCAGCTTGGCGGGTGAGCAGTTCTTC.

The J gene is TRBJ2-1, the V gene TRBV7-3; D uncertain. V was pared by 3 bases and J by 6 bases, with 9 bases between. CDR1 is SGHTA and CDR2 is FQGTGA in the germline V gene. The CDR3 runs 13 residues. CDR3 region: CASSLKRTNEQFF. The CDR3 nucleotides read TGTGCCAGCAGCTTGAAACGGACCAATGAGCAGTTCTTC.

This chain connects TRBV7-9 to TRBJ1-1; D not certain. The V end lost 1 base, the J end lost 1 base, and 7 bases lay between the germline ends. There are 14 residues in the CDR3. From germline, CDR1 is SEHNR and CDR2 FQNEAQ (reference sequence). The chain's CDR3 is CASSLVSGNTEAFF. The DNA of the CDR3 is TGTGCCAGCAGCTTAGTTTCGGGGAACACTGAAGCTTTCTTT. The full variable domain, its missing parts supplied by reference TRBV7-9 and TRBJ1-1, is DTGVSQNPRHKITKRGQNVTFRCDPISEHNRLYWYRQTLGQGPEFLTYFQNEAQLEKSRLLSDRFSAERPKGSFSTLEIQRTEQGDSAMYLCASSLVSGNTEAFFGQGTRLTVV.

The chain employs TRBV6-5 and TRBJ2-7, with 9 bases identical to TRBD2. The CDR3 sequence is 15 residues long. CDR1 is MNHEY and CDR2 is SVGAGI in the germline V gene. Trimming removed 6 bases from V and 3 bases from J; junction bases left unmatched: 9. The CDR3 coding sequence is TGTGCCAGCAGCGCCGTGGGCGGGGGGGGCTACGAGCAGTACTTC. This codes for CASSAVGGGGYEQYF.

The J gene is TRBJ1-1, the V gene TRBV28; D not resolved. The germline V gene encodes CDR1 MDHEN and CDR2 SYDVKM. This CDR3 spans 14 amino acids. V dropped 2 bases and J dropped 7 bases, with 14 bases sitting between them. The CDR3 sequence: CASSLNTIRGEAFF. CDR3 sequence (DNA): TGTGCCAGCAGTTTAAACACCATTCGGGGTGAAGCTTTCTTT.

This rearrangement joins TRBV3-1 (or the pseudogene TRBV3-2) to TRBJ1-2; 7 bases map to TRBD1. The CDR3 runs 15 residues. Losses at the gene ends were 0 bases for V and 3 bases for J; bases not matched to a gene: 4. Germline V gene data show CDR1 as LGHDT and CDR2 as YNNKEL (reference sequence). In nucleotides, the CDR3 is TGTGCCAGCAGCCAAGATCTAACAGGGGACTATGGCTACACCTTC. Protein product: CASSQDLTGDYGYTF.